The sequence of this T cell receptor (beta chain) was determined in a study of radiation and T cells in renal cell carcinoma. In regard to this clone: What it binds is unknown.

Germline V gives CDR1 SGHTA, CDR2 FQGNSA. V trimming: 2 bases; J trimming: 6 bases; junction bases outside the gene matches: 7. The CDR3 loop spans 16 amino acids. General study points: Top tumor clonotypes rose in blood 2 weeks post-radiation, then contracted. Without pretreatment biopsies, baseline tumor clonotype presence was undetermined.

Time point described: blood 4 weeks post-SBRT, at nephrectomy. As for treatment: 15 Gy SBRT to primary tumor, nephrectomy 4 weeks later. Nephrectomy followed 15 Gy stereotactic body radiation by 4 weeks. Clear cell pathology was present in this patient's renal cell carcinoma. Data came from immunoSEQ multiplex PCR; TCRdb stores just in-frame clones and leaves some out. The sample has approximately 65,000 clones; 60% to 85% are singletons. The source of this sequence is a man aged 55-75 years with renal cell carcinoma. Sequences were derived from blood, sampled from a patient whose treatment included radiotherapy and nephrectomy. V is TRBV7-2 and J is TRBJ2-2; 9 bases are a match to TRBD2. CDR3 loop: CASSLSAGGHPGELFF. Here the CDR3 DNA reads TGTGCCAGCAGCTTAAGCGCGGGGGGGCACCCCGGGGAGCTGTTTTTT.